These T cell receptor beta chains were read from a single sample in a study of identifying expanded T cells in peripheral blood. Sequencing used immunoSEQ multiplex PCR; TCRdb keeps in-frame clones, though not all of them. This sample carries about 78,000 clones, 84% of them seen once, and the ten largest clones take about 17%. Sequenced sample: blood. These TCRs come from a person aged 18 to 75 in good health. Both conserved end residues are part of each CDR3. A D gene is named only where the DNA matches it firmly. A clone size is listed for some rows: how often the clone was seen (once, few, many), or a class if it is expanded.

J: TRBJ2-5; D: NA; size: NA; V: TRBV7-3; CDR3: CASSPQGTLQETQYF; DNA: TGTGCCAGCAGCCCCCAGGGAACCCTACAAGAGACCCAGTACTTC
J: TRBJ1-2; D: NA; size: NA; V: TRBV7-2; CDR3: CASSLFSTARADGYTF; DNA: TGTGCCAGCAGCTTATTCTCGACAGCTAGGGCCGATGGCTACACCTTC
J: TRBJ1-4; D: TRBD1; size: NA; V: TRBV7-6; CDR3: CASSLGRGKATNEKLFF; DNA: TGTGCCAGCAGCTTAGGCAGGGGGAAGGCAACTAATGAAAAACTGTTTTTT
J: TRBJ2-7; D: NA; size: NA; V: TRBV28; CDR3: CASSFPGDSYEQYF; DNA: TGTGCCAGCAGTTTTCCCGGAGATTCTTACGAGCAGTACTTC
J: TRBJ1-2; D: TRBD1; size: NA; V: TRBV28; CDR3: CASSSGQSPGYTF; DNA: TGTGCCAGCAGTTCGGGACAGAGCCCTGGCTACACCTTC
J: TRBJ1-4; D: NA; size: NA; V: TRBV28; CDR3: CASTLPGADNEKLFF; DNA: TGTGCCAGCACTCTACCCGGGGCCGATAATGAAAAACTGTTTTTT
J: TRBJ2-7; D: TRBD1; size: once; V: TRBV29-1; CDR3: CSVVPIDRETPYEQYF; DNA: TGCAGCGTTGTGCCCATAGACAGGGAGACTCCCTACGAGCAGTACTTC
J: TRBJ2-5; D: TRBD2; size: NA; V: TRBV5-1; CDR3: CASSLAGSTSGQETQYF; DNA: TGCGCCAGCAGCTTGGCGGGGAGTACTAGCGGACAAGAGACCCAGTACTTC
J: TRBJ2-1; D: TRBD2; size: once; V: TRBV19; CDR3: CASSVPDLAGGRNEQFF; DNA: TGTGCCAGTAGTGTCCCGGATTTAGCGGGAGGTAGGAATGAGCAGTTCTTC
J: TRBJ1-1; D: NA; size: NA; V: TRBV6-5; CDR3: CASRETVNTEAFF; DNA: TGTGCCAGCAGGGAGACAGTGAACACTGAAGCTTTCTTT
J: TRBJ2-7; D: NA; size: NA; V: TRBV5-4; CDR3: CASSQGGQGFYEQYF; DNA: TGTGCCAGCAGCCAAGGTGGGCAGGGCTTCTACGAGCAGTACTTC
J: TRBJ2-5; D: TRBD1; size: NA; V: TRBV19; CDR3: CASSIRGQVETQYF; DNA: TGTGCCAGTAGTATACGAGGACAGGTAGAGACCCAGTACTTC
J: TRBJ2-1; D: TRBD1; size: NA; V: TRBV2; CDR3: CASREQGREQFF; DNA: TGTGCCAGCAGGGAACAGGGGAGAGAGCAGTTCTTC
J: TRBJ2-7; D: TRBD2; size: NA; V: TRBV7-2; CDR3: CASSSLAGQGYEQYF; DNA: TGTGCCAGCAGCTCACTAGCGGGGCAAGGCTACGAGCAGTACTTC
J: TRBJ1-4; D: TRBD1; size: NA; V: TRBV19; CDR3: CASGDRGEKLFF; DNA: TGTGCCAGCGGGGACAGGGGTGAAAAACTGTTTTTT
J: TRBJ2-4; D: TRBD2; size: once; V: TRBV4-2; CDR3: CASSQDPTSGRGLAKNIQYF; DNA: TGTGCCAGCAGCCAAGATCCCACTAGCGGGAGAGGTCTAGCCAAAAACATTCAGTACTTC
J: TRBJ2-3; D: TRBD2; size: NA; V: TRBV28; CDR3: CASSCPGGPNTQYF; DNA: TGTGCCAGCAGTTGCCCGGGGGGGCCCAATACGCAGTATTTT
J: TRBJ2-7; D: NA; size: NA; V: TRBV29-1; CDR3: CSVDKGSEQYF; DNA: TGCAGCGTTGATAAGGGATCCGAGCAGTACTTC
J: TRBJ1-1; D: NA; size: once; V: TRBV6-5; CDR3: CASYRVAEAFF; DNA: TGTGCCAGCTACAGGGTCGCTGAAGCTTTCTTT
J: TRBJ2-7; D: NA; size: NA; V: TRBV4-1; CDR3: CASSQDPFRSFYEQYF; DNA: TGCGCCAGCAGCCAAGATCCTTTCAGAAGTTTCTACGAGCAGTACTTC
J: TRBJ2-7; D: NA; size: NA; V: TRBV28; CDR3: CASSFEGGYEQYF; DNA: TGTGCCAGCAGTTTTGAAGGGGGGTACGAGCAGTACTTC
J: TRBJ2-3; D: TRBD2; size: NA; V: TRBV30; CDR3: CAWSVGLAGGPGSTDTQYF; DNA: TGTGCCTGGAGTGTAGGGCTAGCGGGAGGCCCCGGGAGCACAGATACGCAGTATTTT
J: TRBJ2-1; D: NA; size: few; V: TRBV7-8; CDR3: CASSLGENNEQFF; DNA: TGTGCCAGCAGCTTGGGCGAGAACAATGAGCAGTTCTTC
J: TRBJ1-2; D: NA; size: NA; V: TRBV2; CDR3: CASSEGTLGGYTF; DNA: TGTGCCAGCAGTGAGGGGACCCTCGGGGGCTACACCTTC
J: TRBJ2-7; D: NA; size: NA; V: TRBV7-3; CDR3: CASSLGPASSSYEQYF; DNA: TGTGCCAGCAGCTTGGGGCCGGCCTCGAGCTCCTACGAGCAGTACTTC
J: TRBJ2-1; D: TRBD2; size: once; V: TRBV4-1; CDR3: CASSQDLLAGGPISYNEQFF; DNA: TGCGCCAGCAGCCAAGACTTACTAGCGGGAGGACCTATCTCCTACAATGAGCAGTTCTTC
J: TRBJ1-2; D: NA; size: few; V: TRBV19; CDR3: CASSRQEINYGYTF; DNA: TGTGCCAGTAGTCGACAAGAGATTAACTATGGCTACACCTTC
J: TRBJ2-2; D: NA; size: NA; V: TRBV18; CDR3: CASSPLVAEVTGELFF; DNA: TGTGCCAGCTCACCCTTGGTGGCAGAGGTCACCGGGGAGCTGTTTTTT
J: TRBJ2-2; D: TRBD1; size: NA; V: TRBV11-3; CDR3: CASSLGQSNTGELFF; DNA: TGTGCCAGCAGCTTGGGACAGTCGAACACCGGGGAGCTGTTTTTT
J: TRBJ2-3; D: NA; size: NA; V: TRBV7-2; CDR3: CASSSRGTAETDTQYF; DNA: TGTGCCAGCAGCTCCCGAGGGACCGCAGAAACAGATACGCAGTATTTT
J: TRBJ2-2; D: NA; size: NA; V: TRBV19; CDR3: CASITGVGGELFF; DNA: TGTGCCAGTATCACGGGGGTTGGCGGGGAGCTGTTTTTT